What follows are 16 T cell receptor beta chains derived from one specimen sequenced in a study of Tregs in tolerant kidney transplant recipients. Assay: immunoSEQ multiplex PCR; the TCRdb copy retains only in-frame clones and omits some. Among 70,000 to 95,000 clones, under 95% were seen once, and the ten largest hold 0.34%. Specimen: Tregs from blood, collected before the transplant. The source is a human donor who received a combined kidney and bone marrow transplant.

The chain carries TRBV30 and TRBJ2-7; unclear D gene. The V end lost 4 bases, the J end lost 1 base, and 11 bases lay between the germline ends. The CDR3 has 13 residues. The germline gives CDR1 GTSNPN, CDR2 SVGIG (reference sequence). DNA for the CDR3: TGTGCCTGGAATCCCGGGTTTTCCTACGAGCAGTACTTC. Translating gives CAWNPGFSYEQYF. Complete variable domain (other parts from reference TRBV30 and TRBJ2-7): SQTIHQWPATLVQPVGSPLSLECTVEGTSNPNLYWYRQAAGRGLQLLFYSVGIGQISSEVPQNLSASRPQDRQFILSSKKLLLSDSGFYLCAWNPGFSYEQYFGPGTRLTVT.

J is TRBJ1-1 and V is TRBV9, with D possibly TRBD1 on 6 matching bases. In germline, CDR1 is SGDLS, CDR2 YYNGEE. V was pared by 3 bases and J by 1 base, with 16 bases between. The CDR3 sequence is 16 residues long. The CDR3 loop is CASSGTGTNENTEAFF. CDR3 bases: TGTGCCAGCAGCGGAACCGGGACAAACGAGAACACTGAAGCTTTCTTT.

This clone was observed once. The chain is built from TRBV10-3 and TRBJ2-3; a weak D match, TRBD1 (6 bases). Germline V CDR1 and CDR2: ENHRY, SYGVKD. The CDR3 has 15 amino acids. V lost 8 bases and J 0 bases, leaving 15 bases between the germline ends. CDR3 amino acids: CAIQRDMTSTDTQYF. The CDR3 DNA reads TGTGCCATCCAAAGGGACATGACGAGCACAGATACGCAGTATTTT.

The CDR3 sequence: CASSSRSGLIYNEQFF. The CDR3 DNA follows: TGTGCCAGCAGCTCACGGAGCGGACTAATTTACAATGAGCAGTTCTTC. The chain employs TRBV11-2 and TRBJ2-1, with a possible D match to TRBD2 (6 bases). Per the germline V gene, CDR1 is SGHAT and CDR2 is FQNNGV. Between the trimmed V and J ends, which lost 4 bases and 4 bases, there was a span of 17 bases. The CDR3 is made up of 16 amino acids.

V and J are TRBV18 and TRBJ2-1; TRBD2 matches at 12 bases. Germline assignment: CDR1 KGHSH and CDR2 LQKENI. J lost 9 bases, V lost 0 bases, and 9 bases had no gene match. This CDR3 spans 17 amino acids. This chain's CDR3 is CASSPPNGLAGKGEQFF. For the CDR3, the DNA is TGTGCCAGCTCACCACCCAATGGACTAGCGGGAAAGGGTGAGCAGTTCTTC.

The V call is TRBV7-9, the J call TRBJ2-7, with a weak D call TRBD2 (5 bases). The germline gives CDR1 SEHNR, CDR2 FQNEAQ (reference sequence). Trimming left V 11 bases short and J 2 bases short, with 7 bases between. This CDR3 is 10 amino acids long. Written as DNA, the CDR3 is TGTGCCGGGGAGACCTACGAGCAGTACTTC. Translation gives CAGETYEQYF.

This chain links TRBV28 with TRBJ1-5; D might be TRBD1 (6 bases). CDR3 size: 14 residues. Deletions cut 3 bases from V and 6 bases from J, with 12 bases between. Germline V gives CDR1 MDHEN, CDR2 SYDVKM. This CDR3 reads CASSLGPRGQPQHF. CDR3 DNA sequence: TGTGCCAGCAGTTTGGGACCCAGGGGTCAGCCCCAGCATTTT.

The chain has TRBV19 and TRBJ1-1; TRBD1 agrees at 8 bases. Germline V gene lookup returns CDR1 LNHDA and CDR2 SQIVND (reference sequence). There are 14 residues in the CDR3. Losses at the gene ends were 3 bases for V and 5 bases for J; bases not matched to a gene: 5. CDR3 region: CASSIRQGATEAFF. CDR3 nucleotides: TGTGCCAGTAGTATCAGGCAGGGGGCGACTGAAGCTTTCTTT.

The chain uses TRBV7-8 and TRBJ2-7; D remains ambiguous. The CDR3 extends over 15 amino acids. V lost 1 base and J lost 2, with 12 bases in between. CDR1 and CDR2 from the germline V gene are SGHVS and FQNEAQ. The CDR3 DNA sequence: TGTGCCAGCAGCTTAGAATTCGGCCTAACCTACGAGCAGTACTTC. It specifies CASSLEFGLTYEQYF.

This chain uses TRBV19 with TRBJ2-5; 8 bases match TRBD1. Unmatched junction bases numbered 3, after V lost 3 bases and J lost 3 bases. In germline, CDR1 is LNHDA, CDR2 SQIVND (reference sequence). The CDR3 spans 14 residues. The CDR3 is CASSMVTGEETQYF. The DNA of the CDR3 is TGTGCCAGTAGTATGGTGACAGGGGAAGAGACCCAGTACTTC.

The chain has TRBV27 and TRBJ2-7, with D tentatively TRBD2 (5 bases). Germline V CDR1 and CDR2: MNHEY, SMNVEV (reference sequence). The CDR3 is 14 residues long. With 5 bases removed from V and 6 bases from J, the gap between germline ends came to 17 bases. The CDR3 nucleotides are TGTGCCAGCAGTACGAACAACCTGGCGGGCGAGCAGTACTTC. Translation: CASSTNNLAGEQYF.

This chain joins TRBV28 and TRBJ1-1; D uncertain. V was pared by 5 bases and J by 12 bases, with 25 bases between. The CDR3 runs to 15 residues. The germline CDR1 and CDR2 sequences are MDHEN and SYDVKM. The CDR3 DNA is TGTGCCAGCAGTCCCGCTTACCCTGGACGGATAGGGTCTTTCTTT. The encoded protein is CASSPAYPGRIGSFF.

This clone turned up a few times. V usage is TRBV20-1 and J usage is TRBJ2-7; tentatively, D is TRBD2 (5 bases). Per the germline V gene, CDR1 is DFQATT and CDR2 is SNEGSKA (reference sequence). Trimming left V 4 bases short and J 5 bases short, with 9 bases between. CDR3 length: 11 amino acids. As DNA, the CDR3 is TGCAGTGCTACCCTCGGGAACGAGCAGTACTTC. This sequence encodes CSATLGNEQYF.

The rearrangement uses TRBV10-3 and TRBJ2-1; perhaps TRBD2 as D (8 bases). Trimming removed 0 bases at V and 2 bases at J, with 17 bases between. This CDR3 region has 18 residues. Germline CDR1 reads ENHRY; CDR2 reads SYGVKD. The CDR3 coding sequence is TGTGCCATCAGTGAGTCGGCTCGGGAGGGGGCAGCCTACAATGAGCAGTTCTTC. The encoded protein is CAISESAREGAAYNEQFF.

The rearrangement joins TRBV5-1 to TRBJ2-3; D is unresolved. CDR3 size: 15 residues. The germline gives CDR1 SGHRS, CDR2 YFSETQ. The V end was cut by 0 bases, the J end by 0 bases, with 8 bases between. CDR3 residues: CASSLALVSTDTQYF. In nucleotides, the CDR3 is TGCGCCAGCAGCTTGGCTTTGGTTAGCACAGATACGCAGTATTTT. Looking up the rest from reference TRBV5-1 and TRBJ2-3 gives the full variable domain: KAGVTQTPRYLIKTRGQQVTLSCSPISGHRSVSWYQQTPGQGLQFLFEYFSETQRNKGNFPGRFSGRQFSNSRSEMNVSTLELGDSALYLCASSLALVSTDTQYFGPGTRLTVL.

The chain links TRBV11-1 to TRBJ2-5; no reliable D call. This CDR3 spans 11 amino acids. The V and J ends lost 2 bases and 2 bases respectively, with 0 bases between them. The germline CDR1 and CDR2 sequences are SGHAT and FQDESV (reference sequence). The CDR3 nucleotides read TGTGCCAGCAGCTTACAAGAGACCCAGTACTTC. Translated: CASSLQETQYF.